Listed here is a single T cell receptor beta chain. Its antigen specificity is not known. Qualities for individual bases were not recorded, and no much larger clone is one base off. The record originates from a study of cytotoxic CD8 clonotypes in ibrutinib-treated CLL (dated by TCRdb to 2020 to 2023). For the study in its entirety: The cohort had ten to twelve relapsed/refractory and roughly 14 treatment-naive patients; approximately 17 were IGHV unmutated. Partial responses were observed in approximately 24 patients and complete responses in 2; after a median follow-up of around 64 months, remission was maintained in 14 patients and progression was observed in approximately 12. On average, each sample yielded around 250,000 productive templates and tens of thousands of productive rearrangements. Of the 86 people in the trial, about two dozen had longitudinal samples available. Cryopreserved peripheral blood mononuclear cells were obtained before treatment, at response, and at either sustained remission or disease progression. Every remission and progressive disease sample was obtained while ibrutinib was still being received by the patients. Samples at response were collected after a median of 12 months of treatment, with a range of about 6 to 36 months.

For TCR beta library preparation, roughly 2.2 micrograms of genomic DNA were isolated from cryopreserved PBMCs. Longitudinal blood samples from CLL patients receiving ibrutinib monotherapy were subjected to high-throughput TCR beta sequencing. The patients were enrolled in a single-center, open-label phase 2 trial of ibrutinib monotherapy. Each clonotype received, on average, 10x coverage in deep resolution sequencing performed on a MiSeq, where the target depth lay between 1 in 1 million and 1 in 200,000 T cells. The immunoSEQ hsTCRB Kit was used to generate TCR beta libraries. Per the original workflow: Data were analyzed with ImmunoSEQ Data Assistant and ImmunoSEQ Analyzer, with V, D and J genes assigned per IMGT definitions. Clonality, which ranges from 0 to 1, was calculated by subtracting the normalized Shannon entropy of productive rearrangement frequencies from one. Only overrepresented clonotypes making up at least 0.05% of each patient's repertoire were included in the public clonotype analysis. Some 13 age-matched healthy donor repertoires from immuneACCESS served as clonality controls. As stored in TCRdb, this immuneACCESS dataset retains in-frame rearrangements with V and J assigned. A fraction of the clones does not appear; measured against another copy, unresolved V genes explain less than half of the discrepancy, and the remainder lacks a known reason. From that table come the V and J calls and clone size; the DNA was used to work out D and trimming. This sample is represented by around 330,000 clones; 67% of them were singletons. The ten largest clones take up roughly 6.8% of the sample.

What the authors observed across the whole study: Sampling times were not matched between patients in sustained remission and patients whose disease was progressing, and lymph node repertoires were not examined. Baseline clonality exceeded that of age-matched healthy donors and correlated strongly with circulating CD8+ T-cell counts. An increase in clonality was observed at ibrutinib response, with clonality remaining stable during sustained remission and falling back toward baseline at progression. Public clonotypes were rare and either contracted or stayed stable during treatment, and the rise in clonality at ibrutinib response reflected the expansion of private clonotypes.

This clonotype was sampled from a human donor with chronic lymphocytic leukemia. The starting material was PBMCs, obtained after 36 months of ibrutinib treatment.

The base sequence is TGTGCCAGCAGCCGCCGACTAGCGGGGGGCCACACAGATACGCAGTATTTT. This is translated as CASSRRLAGGHTDTQYF. Here the chain combines TRBV21-1 and TRBJ2-3; TRBD2, the table's D call, was not compared with the DNA. TRBV21-1 is labeled a pseudogene. The CDR3 starts with the cysteine, ends with the phenylalanine, and has 17 residues. The only DNA kept is the CDR3, 51 bases in frame from the first base.